A single sample gave rise to the 5 T cell receptor beta chains below, sequenced in a study of blood T cell repertoires in COVID-19. The protocol was immunoSEQ multiplex PCR, while the TCRdb copy is restricted to in-frame clones and leaves out a portion. Of roughly 300,000 clones listed, 80% to 90% are singletons. Sequencing was done on a sample of peripheral blood. The receptors derive from a woman in her forties or fifties with acute or convalescent COVID-19.

The genes are TRBV21-1 and TRBJ1-1. TRBV21-1 is classified as a pseudogene. This CDR3 comprises 17 residues. CDR3 coding DNA: TGTGCCAGCAGCAAATTTACTATCGGCGGAGTCGGCACTGAAGCTTTCTTT. Protein sequence: CASSKFTIGGVGTEAFF.

The chain links TRBV5-4 to TRBJ1-2; a possible D gene is TRBD1 (5 bases). Deletions cut 4 bases from V and 4 bases from J, with 11 bases between. CDR3 length: 13 amino acids. CDR1 is SGHNT and CDR2 is YYREEE in the germline V gene (reference sequence). For the CDR3, the DNA is TGTGCCAGCAGCCAAGGGGACTCCTATGGCTACACCTTC. Encoded protein: CASSQGDSYGYTF.

V is TRBV5-6 and J is TRBJ1-4, with 11 bases fitting TRBD1. J was trimmed by 3 bases and V by 4 bases; bases with no gene match: 11. Germline loops: CDR1 SGHDT, CDR2 YYEEEE. The CDR3 is made up of 18 amino acids. The CDR3 loop is CASSGIGQGAIANEKLFF. The CDR3 region has the DNA TGTGCCAGCAGCGGTATTGGACAGGGGGCGATTGCTAATGAAAAACTGTTTTTT.

This clone appeared a few times. This chain links TRBV30 with TRBJ1-1, with 8 bases that match TRBD1. The trim removed 1 base at V and 5 bases at J, leaving 6 bases unmatched. This CDR3 spans 14 amino acids. From germline, CDR1 is GTSNPN and CDR2 SVGIG (reference sequence). CDR3 nucleotide sequence: TGTGCCTGGAGTGACAGGGGGATATGGACTGAAGCTTTCTTT. It codes for CAWSDRGIWTEAFF.

The rearrangement joins TRBV4-1 to TRBJ1-2; tentative D call: TRBD1 (6 bases). The CDR3 totals 15 residues. Looked up from germline, CDR1 is MGHRA and CDR2 is YSYEKL. Trimming took off 1 base at V and 0 bases at J, with 9 bases between the two ends. CDR3 sequence reads: CASSQGDTANYGYTF. CDR3 nucleotides: TGCGCCAGCAGCCAAGGGGACACCGCTAACTATGGCTACACCTTC.